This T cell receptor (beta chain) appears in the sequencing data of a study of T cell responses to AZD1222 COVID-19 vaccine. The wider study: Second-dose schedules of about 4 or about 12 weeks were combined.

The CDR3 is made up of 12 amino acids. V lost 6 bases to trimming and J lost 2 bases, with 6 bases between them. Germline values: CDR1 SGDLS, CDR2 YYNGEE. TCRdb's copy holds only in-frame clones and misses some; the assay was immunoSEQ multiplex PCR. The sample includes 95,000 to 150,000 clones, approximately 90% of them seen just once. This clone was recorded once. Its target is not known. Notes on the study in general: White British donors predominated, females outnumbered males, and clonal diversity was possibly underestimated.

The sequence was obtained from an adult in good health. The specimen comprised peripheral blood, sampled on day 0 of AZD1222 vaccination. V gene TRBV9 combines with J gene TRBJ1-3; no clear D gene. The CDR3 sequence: CASKGAGNTIYF. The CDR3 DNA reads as TGTGCCAGCAAAGGAGCTGGAAACACCATATATTTT.